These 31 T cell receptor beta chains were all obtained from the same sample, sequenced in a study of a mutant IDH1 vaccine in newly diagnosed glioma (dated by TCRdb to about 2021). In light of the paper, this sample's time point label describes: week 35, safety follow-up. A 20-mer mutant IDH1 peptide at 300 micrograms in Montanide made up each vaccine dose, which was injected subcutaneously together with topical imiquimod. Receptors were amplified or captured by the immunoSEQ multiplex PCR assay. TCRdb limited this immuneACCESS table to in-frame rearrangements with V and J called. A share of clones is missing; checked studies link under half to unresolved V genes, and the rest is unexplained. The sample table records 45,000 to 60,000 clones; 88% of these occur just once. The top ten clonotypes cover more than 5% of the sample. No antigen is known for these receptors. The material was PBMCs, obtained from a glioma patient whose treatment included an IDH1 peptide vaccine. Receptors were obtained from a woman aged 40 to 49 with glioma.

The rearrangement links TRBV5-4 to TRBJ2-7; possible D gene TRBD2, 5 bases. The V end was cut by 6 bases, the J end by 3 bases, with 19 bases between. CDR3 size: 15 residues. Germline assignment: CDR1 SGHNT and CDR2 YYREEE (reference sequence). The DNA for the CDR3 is TGTGCCAGCACCTCCCACCCGCTAGGGAGCTACGAGCAGTACTTC. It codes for CASTSHPLGSYEQYF.

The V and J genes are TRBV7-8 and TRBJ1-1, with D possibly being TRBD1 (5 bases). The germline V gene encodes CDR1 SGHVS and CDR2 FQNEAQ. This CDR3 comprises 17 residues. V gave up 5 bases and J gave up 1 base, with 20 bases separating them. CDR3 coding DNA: TGTGCCAGCAGCCTACTCATAGGGGCGGGTCGGAACACTGAAGCTTTCTTT. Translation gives CASSLLIGAGRNTEAFF.

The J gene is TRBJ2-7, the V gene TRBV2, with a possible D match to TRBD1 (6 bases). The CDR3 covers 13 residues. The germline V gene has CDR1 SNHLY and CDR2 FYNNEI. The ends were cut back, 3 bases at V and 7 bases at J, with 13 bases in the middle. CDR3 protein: CASSDPGEREQYF. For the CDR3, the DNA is TGTGCCAGCAGTGATCCAGGGGAAAGGGAGCAGTACTTC.

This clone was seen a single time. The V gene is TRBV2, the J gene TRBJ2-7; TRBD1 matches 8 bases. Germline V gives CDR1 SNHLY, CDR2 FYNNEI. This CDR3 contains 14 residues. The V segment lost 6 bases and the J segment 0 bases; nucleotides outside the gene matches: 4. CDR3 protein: CASSPRGLSYEQYF. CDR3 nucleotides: TGTGCCAGCAGCCCCAGGGGGCTCTCCTACGAGCAGTACTTC.

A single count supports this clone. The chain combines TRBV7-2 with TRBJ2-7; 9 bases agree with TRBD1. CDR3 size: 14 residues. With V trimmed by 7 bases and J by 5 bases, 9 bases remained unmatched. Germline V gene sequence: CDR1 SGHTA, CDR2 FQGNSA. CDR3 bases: TGTGCCAGCACCCCGACAGGGGGTAGGGACGAGCAGTACTTC. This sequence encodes CASTPTGGRDEQYF.

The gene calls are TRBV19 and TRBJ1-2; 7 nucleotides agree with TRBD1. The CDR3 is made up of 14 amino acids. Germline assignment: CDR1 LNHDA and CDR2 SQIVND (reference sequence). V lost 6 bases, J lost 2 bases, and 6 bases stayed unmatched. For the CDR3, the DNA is TGTGCCAGTAGGTGGACAGGCGTAAACTATGGCTACACCTTC. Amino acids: CASRWTGVNYGYTF.

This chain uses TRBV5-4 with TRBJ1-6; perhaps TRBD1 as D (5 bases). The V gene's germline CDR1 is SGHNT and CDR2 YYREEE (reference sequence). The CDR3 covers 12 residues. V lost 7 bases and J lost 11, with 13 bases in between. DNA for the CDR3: TGTGCCAGCGGGGGACGAGGGGCACCCCTCCACTTT. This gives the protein CASGGRGAPLHF.

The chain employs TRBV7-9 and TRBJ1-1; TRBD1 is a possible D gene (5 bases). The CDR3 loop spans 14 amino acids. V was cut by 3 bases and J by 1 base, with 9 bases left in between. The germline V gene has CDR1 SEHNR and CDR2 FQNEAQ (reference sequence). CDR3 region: CASSLWTSNTEAFF. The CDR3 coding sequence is TGTGCCAGCAGCTTGTGGACATCGAACACTGAAGCTTTCTTT. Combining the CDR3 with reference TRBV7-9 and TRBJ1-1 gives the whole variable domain DTGVSQNPRHKITKRGQNVTFRCDPISEHNRLYWYRQTLGQGPEFLTYFQNEAQLEKSRLLSDRFSAERPKGSFSTLEIQRTEQGDSAMYLCASSLWTSNTEAFFGQGTRLTVV.

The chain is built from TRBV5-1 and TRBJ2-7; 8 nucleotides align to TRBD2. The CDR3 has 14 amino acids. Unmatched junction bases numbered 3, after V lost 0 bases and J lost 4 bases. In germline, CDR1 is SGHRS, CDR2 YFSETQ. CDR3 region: CASSLDPGGYEQYF. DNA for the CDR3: TGCGCCAGCAGCTTGGATCCGGGGGGGTACGAGCAGTACTTC.

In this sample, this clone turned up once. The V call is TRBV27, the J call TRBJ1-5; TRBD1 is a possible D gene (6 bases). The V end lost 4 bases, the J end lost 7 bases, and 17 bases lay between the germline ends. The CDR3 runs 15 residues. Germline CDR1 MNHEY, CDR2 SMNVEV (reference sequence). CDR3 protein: CASSSSGASWQPQHF. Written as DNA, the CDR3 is TGTGCCAGCAGTTCTTCAGGGGCATCGTGGCAGCCCCAGCATTTT.

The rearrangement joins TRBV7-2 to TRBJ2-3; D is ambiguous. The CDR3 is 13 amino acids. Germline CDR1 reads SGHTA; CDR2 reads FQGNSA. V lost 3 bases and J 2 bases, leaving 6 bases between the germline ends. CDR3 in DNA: TGTGCCAGCAGCTTGTTTGACACAGATACGCAGTATTTT. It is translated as CASSLFDTDTQYF. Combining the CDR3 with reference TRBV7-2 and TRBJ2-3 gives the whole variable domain GAGVSQSPSNKVTEKGKDVELRCDPISGHTALYWYRQSLGQGLEFLIYFQGNSAPDKSGLPSDRFSAERTGGSVSTLTIQRTQQEDSAVYLCASSLFDTDTQYFGPGTRLTVL.

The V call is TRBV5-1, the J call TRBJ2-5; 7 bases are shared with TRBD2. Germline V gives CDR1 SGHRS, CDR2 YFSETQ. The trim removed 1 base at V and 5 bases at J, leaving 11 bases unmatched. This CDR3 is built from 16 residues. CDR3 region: CASSLLNGRPFETQYF. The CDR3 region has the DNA TGCGCCAGCAGCTTGCTTAACGGGAGGCCGTTCGAGACCCAGTACTTC.

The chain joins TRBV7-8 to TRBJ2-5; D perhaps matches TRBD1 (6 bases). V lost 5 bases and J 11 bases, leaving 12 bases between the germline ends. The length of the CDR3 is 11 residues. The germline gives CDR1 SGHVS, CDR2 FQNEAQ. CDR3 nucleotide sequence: TGTGCCAGCAGCCAGGAGAGGGGGCAGTACTTC. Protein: CASSQERGQYF.

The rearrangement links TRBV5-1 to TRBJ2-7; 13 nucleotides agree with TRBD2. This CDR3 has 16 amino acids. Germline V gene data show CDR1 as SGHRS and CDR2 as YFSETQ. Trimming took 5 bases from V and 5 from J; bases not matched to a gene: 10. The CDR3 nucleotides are TGCGCCAGCAGGCGCAGGACTAGCGGGAGTTTCGACGAGCAGTACTTC. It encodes CASRRRTSGSFDEQYF.

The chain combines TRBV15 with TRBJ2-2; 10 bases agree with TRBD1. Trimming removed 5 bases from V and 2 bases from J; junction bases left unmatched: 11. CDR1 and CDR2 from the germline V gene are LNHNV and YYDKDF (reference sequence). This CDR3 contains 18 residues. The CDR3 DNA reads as TGTGCCACCAGCGGAACACTTGGGACAGGGGTTAACACCGGGGAGCTGTTTTTT. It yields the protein CATSGTLGTGVNTGELFF.

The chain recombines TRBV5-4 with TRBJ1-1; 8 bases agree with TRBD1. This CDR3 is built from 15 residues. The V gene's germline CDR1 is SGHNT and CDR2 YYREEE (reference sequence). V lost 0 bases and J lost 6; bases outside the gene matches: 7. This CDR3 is CASSLGVQGEAEAFF. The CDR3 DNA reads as TGTGCCAGCAGCTTGGGGGTACAGGGGGAAGCTGAAGCTTTCTTT.

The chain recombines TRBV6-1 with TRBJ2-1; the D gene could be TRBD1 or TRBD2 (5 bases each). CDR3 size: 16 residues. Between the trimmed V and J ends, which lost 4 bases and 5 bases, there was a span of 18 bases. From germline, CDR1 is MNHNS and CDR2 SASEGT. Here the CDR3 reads CASSAWRWDADNEQFF. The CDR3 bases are TGTGCCAGCAGTGCGTGGAGGTGGGACGCGGACAATGAGCAGTTCTTC.

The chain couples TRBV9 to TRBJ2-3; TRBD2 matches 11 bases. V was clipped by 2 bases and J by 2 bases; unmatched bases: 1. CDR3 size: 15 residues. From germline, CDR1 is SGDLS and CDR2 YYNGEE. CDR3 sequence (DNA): TGTGCCAGCAGCGTTAGCGGGAGGGTCACAGATACGCAGTATTTT. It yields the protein CASSVSGRVTDTQYF.

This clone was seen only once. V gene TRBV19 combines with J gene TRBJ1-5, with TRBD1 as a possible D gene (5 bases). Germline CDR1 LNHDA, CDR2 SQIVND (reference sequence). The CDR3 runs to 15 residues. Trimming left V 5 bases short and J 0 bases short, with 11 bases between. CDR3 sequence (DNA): TGTGCCAGTAGTGACAGAAGCCATAGCAATCAGCCCCAGCATTTT. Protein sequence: CASSDRSHSNQPQHF. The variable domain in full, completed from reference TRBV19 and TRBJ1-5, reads DGGITQSPKYLFRKEGQNVTLSCEQNLNHDAMYWYRQDPGQGLRLIYYSQIVNDFQKGDIAEGYSVSREKKESFPLTVTSAQKNPTAFYLCASSDRSHSNQPQHFGDGTRLSIL.

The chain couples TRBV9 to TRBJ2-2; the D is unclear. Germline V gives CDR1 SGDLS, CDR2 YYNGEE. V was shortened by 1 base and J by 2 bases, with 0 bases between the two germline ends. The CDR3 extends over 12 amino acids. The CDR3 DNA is TGTGCCAGCAGCGTAAACACCGGGGAGCTGTTTTTT. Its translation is CASSVNTGELFF.

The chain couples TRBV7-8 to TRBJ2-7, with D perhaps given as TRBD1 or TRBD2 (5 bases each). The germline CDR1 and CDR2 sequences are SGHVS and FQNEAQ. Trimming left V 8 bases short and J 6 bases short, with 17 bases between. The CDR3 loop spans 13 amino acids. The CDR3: CASGGPALGEQYF. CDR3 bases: TGTGCCAGCGGGGGACCTGCCTTGGGCGAGCAGTACTTC.

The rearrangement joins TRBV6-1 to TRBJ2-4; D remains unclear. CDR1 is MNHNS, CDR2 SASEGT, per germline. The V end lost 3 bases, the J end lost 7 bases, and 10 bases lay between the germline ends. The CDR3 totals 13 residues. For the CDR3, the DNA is TGTGCCAGCAGTGAGTGGCCCGGGAACATTCAGTACTTC. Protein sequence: CASSEWPGNIQYF.

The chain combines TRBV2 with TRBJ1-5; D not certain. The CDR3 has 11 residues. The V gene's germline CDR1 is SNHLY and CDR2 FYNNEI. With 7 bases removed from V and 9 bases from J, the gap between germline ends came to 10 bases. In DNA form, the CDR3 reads TGTGCCAGCAAGGGCATGGGGCCCCAGCATTTT. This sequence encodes CASKGMGPQHF.

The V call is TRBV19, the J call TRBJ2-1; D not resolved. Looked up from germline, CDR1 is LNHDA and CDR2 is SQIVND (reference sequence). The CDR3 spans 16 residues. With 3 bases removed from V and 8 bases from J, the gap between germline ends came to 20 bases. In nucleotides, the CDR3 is TGTGCCAGTAGTATTATGTGGCCAAAACGGAGCGATGAGCAGTTCTTC. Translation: CASSIMWPKRSDEQFF.

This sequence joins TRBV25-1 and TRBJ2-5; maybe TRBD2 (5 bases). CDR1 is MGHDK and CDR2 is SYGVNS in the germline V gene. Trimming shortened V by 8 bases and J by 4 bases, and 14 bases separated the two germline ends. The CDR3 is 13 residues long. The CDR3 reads CASSLAGRETQYF. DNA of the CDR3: TGTGCCAGCTCACTTGCGGGTAGAGAGACCCAGTACTTC.

CDR3 sequence reads: CASREWLGEQFF. CDR3 bases: TGTGCCAGCAGGGAGTGGCTGGGTGAGCAGTTCTTC. The V gene is TRBV6-1, the J gene TRBJ2-1; the D is unclear. Per germline, CDR1 MNHNS and CDR2 SASEGT. The CDR3 is 12 residues long. The V and J ends lost 6 bases and 9 bases respectively, with 12 bases between them.

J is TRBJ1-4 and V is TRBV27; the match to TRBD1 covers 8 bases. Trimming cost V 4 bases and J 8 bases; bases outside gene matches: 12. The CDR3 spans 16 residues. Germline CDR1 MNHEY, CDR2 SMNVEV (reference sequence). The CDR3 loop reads CASSYSRQGRREKLFF. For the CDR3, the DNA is TGTGCCAGCAGTTACTCCCGACAGGGGAGGAGAGAAAAACTGTTTTTT. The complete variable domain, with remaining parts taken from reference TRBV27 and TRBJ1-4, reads EAQVTQNPRYLITVTGKKLTVTCSQNMNHEYMSWYRQDPGLGLRQIYYSMNVEVTDKGDVPEGYKVSRKEKRNFPLILESPSPNQTSLYFCASSYSRQGRREKLFFGSGTQLSVL.

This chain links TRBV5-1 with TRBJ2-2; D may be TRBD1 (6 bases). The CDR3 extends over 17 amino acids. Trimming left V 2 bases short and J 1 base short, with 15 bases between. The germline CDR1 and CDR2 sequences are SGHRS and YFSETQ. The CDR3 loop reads CASSFGLKQGNTGELFF. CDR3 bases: TGCGCCAGCAGCTTTGGTCTCAAACAGGGGAACACCGGGGAGCTGTTTTTT.

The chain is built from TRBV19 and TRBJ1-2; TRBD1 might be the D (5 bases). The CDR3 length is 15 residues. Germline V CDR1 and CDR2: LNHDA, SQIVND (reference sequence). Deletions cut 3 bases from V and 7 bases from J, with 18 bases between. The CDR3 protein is CASSISSLGTGGYTF. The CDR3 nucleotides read TGTGCCAGTAGTATCTCGTCGCTGGGGACCGGTGGCTACACCTTC.

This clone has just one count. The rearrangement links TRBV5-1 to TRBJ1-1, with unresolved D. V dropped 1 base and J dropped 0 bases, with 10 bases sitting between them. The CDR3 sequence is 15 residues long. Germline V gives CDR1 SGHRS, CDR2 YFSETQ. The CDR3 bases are TGCGCCAGCAGCTTGTCTAGACCCATGAACACTGAAGCTTTCTTT. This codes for CASSLSRPMNTEAFF.

CDR3 protein: CASSLSGEDNQPQHF. As DNA, the CDR3 is TGTGCCAGCAGTTTATCAGGGGAAGACAATCAGCCCCAGCATTTT. V usage is TRBV28 and J usage is TRBJ1-5; a weak D match, TRBD1 (6 bases). The V gene lost 1 base and the J gene lost 3 bases, with 10 bases spanning the gap. CDR1 and CDR2 (germline): MDHEN, SYDVKM. CDR3 size: 15 residues.